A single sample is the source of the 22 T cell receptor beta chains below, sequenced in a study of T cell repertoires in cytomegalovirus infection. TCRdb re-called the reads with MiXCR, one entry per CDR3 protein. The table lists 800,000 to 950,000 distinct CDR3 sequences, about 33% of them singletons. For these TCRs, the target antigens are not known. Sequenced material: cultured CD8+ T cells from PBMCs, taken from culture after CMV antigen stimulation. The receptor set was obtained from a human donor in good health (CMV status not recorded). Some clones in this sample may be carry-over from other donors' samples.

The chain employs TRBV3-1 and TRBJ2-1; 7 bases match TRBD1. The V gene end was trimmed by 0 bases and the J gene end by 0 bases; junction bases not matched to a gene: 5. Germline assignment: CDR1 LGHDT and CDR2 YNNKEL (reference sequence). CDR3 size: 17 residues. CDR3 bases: TGTGCCAGCAGCCAAGAAAGAGACAGGGCCTCCTACAATGAGCAGTTCTTC. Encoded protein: CASSQERDRASYNEQFF.

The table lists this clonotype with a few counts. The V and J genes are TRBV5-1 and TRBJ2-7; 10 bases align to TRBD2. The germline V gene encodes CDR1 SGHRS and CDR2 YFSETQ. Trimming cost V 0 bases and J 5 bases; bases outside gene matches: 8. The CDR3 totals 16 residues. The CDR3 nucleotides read TGCGCCAGCAGCTTGGGGGCTAGCGGGGGTATCGACGAGCAGTACTTC. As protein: CASSLGASGGIDEQYF. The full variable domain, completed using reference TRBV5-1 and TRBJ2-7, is KAGVTQTPRYLIKTRGQQVTLSCSPISGHRSVSWYQQTPGQGLQFLFEYFSETQRNKGNFPGRFSGRQFSNSRSEMNVSTLELGDSALYLCASSLGASGGIDEQYFGPGTRLTVT.

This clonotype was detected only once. CDR3 bases: TGTGCCATTTCGGAGGGGGTCTTCCAAGAGACCCAGTACTTC. Translated: CAISEGVFQETQYF. The rearrangement joins TRBV10-3 to TRBJ2-5; D is possibly TRBD1 or TRBD2 (6 bases each). The CDR3 is made up of 14 amino acids. CDR1 and CDR2 (germline): ENHRY, SYGVKD. Trimming removed 9 bases from V and 1 base from J, with 15 bases in between.

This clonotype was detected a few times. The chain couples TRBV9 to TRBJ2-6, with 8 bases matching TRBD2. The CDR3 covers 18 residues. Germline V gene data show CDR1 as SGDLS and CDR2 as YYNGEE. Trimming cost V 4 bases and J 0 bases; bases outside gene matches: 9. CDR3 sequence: CASSPDGGGFSGANVLTF. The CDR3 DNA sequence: TGTGCCAGCAGCCCAGACGGGGGGGGCTTCTCTGGGGCCAACGTCCTGACTTTC.

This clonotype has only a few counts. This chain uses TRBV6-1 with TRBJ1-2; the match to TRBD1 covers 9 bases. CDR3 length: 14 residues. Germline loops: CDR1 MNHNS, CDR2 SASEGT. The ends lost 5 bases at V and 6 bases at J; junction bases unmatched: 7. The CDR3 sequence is CASSTHDRGNGYTF. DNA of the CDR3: TGTGCCAGCAGTACCCACGACAGGGGGAATGGCTACACCTTC.

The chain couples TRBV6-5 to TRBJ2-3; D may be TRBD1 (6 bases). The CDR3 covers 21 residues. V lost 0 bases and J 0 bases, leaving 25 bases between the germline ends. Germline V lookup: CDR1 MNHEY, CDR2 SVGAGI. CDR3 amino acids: CASSYSLQGMKPFPSTDTQYF. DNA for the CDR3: TGTGCCAGCAGTTACTCGTTGCAGGGGATGAAACCCTTCCCTAGCACAGATACGCAGTATTTT.

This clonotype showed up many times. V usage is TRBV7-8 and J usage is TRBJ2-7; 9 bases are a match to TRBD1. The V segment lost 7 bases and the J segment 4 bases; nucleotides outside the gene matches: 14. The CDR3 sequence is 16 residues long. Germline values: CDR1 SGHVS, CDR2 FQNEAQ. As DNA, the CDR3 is TGTGCCAGCAAAGAAGGGACCGGGACAGGGCAGTACGAGCAGTACGTC. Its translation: CASKEGTGTGQYEQYV.

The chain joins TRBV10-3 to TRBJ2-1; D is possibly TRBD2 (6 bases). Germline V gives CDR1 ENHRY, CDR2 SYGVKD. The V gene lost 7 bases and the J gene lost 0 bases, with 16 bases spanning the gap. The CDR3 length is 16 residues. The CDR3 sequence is CAITVGLLNSYNEQFF. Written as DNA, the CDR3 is TGTGCCATCACGGTGGGACTTCTGAACTCCTACAATGAGCAGTTCTTC.

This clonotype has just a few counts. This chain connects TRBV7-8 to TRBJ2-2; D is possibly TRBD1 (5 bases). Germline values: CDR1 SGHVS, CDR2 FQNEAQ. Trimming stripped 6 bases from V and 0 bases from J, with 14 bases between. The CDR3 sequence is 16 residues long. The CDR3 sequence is CASSFRATTNTGELFF. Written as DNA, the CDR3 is TGTGCCAGCAGTTTCAGGGCCACCACGAACACCGGGGAGCTGTTTTTT.

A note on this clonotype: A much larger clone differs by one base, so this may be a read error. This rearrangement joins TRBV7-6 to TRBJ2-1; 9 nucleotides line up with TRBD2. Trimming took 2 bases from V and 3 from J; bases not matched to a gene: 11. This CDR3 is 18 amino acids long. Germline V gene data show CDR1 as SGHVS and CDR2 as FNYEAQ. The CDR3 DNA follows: TGTGCCAGCAGCTTAAGAGCGGGGGGTCCCAGCTTCTACAATGAGCAGTTCTTC. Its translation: CASSLRAGGPSFYNEQFF.

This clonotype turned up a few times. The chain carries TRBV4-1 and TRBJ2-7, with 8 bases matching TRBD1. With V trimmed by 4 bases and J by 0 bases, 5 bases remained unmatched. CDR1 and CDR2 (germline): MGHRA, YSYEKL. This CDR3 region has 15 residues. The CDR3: CASSPMGQVSYEQYF. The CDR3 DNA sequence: TGCGCCAGCAGCCCCATGGGACAGGTCTCCTACGAGCAGTACTTC.

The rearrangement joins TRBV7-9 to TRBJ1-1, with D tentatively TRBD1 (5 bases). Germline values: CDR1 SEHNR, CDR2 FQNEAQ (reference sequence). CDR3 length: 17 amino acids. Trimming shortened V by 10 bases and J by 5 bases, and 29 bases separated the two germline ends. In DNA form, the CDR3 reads TGTGCCAACAGTCGATATATAGGTTCGGGGGAATTTACTGAAGCTTTCTTT. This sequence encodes CANSRYIGSGEFTEAFF.

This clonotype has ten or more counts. CDR3 residues: CASSPATPAASSYEQYF. DNA of the CDR3: TGTGCCAGCAGCCCCGCAACCCCCGCAGCGAGCTCCTACGAGCAGTACTTC. This chain uses TRBV7-9 with TRBJ2-7; D is uncertain. In germline, CDR1 is SEHNR, CDR2 FQNEAQ (reference sequence). The V gene lost 5 bases and the J gene lost 0 bases, with 20 bases spanning the gap. The CDR3 spans 17 residues.

CDR3 sequence: CAISEGQSNEKLFF. CDR3 in DNA: TGTGCCATCAGTGAGGGACAATCTAATGAAAAACTGTTTTTT. The chain uses TRBV10-3 and TRBJ1-4, with D tentatively TRBD1 (5 bases). Per germline, CDR1 ENHRY and CDR2 SYGVKD. V was clipped by 2 bases and J by 3 bases, with 7 bases between them. The CDR3 extends over 14 amino acids.

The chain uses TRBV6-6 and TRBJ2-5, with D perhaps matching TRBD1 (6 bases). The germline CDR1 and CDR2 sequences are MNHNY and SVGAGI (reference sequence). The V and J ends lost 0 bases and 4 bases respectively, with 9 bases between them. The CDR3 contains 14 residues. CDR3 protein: CASSYSTRGETQYF. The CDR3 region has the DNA TGTGCCAGCAGTTACTCGACCAGGGGAGAGACCCAGTACTTC.

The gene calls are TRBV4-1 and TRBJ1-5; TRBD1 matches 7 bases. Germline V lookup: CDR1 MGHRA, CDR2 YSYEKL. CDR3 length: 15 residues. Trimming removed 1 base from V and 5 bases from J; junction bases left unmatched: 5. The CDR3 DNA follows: TGCGCCAGCAGCCAAGGGAGGCAGGGGGATCAGCCCCAGCATTTT. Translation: CASSQGRQGDQPQHF.

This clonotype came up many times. The CDR3 loop reads CASSLTLAGEEDTQYF. The CDR3 bases are TGTGCCAGCAGCCTAACCCTAGCGGGGGAGGAAGATACGCAGTATTTT. The rearrangement uses TRBV7-2 and TRBJ2-3, with 10 bases aligning to TRBD2. Germline V gives CDR1 SGHTA, CDR2 FQGNSA. This CDR3 has 16 residues. With 5 bases clipped from V and 5 bases from J, the junction kept 10 bases outside the gene matches.

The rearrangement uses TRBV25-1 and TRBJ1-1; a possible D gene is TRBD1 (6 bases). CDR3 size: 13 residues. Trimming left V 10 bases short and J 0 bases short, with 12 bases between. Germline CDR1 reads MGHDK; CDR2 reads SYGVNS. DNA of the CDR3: TGTGCCAAGACAGGAGGTATGAACACTGAAGCTTTCTTT. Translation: CAKTGGMNTEAFF. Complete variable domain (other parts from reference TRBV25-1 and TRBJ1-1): EADIYQTPRYLVIGTGKKITLECSQTMGHDKMYWYQQDPGMELHLIHYSYGVNSTEKGDLSSESTVSRIRTEHFPLTLESARPSHTSQYLCAKTGGMNTEAFFGQGTRLTVV.

CDR3 nucleotide sequence: TGTGCCAGCAGCCTACTGACTAGGCAAAAGACCCAGTACTTC. Residues: CASSLLTRQKTQYF. The rearrangement joins TRBV13 to TRBJ2-5; tentatively, D is TRBD2 (6 bases). Trimming took off 5 bases at V and 6 bases at J, with 16 bases between the two ends. The length of the CDR3 is 14 residues. Germline lookup yields CDR1 PRHDT and CDR2 FYEKMQ (reference sequence).

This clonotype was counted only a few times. DNA of the CDR3: TGCAGTGCTAGAGATCCGAAGGGGGCGGATGGAAACACCATATATTTT. Its protein product is CSARDPKGADGNTIYF. The chain couples TRBV20-1 to TRBJ1-3; 7 bases are a match to TRBD1. The CDR3 runs 16 residues. J gave up 3 bases and V 0 bases, and 8 bases lay outside the gene matches. Germline lookup yields CDR1 DFQATT and CDR2 SNEGSKA (reference sequence).

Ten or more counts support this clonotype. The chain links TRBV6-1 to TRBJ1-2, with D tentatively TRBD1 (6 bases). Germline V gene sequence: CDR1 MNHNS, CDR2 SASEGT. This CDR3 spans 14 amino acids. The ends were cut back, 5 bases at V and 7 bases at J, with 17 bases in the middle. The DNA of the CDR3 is TGTGCCAGCAGTCCTCGGAAGGGGGATGCTGGCTACACCTTC. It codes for CASSPRKGDAGYTF.

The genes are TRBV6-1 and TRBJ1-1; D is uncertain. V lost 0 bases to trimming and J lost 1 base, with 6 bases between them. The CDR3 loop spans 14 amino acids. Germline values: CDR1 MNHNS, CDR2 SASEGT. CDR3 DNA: TGTGCCAGCAGTGAAGCGGGCGGGAACACTGAAGCTTTCTTT. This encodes CASSEAGGNTEAFF.